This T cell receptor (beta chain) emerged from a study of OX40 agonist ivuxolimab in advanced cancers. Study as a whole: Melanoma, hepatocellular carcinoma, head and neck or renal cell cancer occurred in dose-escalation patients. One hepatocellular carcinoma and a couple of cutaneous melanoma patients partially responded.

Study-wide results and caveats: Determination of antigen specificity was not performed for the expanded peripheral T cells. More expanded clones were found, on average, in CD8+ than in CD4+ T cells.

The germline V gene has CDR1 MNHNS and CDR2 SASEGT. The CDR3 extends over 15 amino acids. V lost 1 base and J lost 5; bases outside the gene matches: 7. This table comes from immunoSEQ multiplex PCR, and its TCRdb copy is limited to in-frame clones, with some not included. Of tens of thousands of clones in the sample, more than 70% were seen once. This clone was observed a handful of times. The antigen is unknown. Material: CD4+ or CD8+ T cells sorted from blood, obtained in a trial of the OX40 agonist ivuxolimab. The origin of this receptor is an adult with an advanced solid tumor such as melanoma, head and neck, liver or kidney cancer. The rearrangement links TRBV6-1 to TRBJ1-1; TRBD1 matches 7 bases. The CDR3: CASSEGEQGFTEAFF. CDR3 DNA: TGTGCCAGCAGTGAAGGTGAACAGGGGTTTACTGAAGCTTTCTTT.